The 15 T cell receptor beta chains given below trace back to one sample, sequenced in a study of blood T cell repertoires in COVID-19. Sequenced by immunoSEQ multiplex PCR; TCRdb stores in-frame clones only, minus some. This table has about 210,000 clones, around four fifths appearing once. Sample: peripheral blood. These receptors were obtained from a woman aged 45-60 years with acute or convalescent COVID-19.

The chain employs TRBV7-9 and TRBJ1-2, with TRBD1 as a possible D gene (5 bases). Germline V gene lookup returns CDR1 SEHNR and CDR2 FQNEAQ (reference sequence). The CDR3 spans 12 residues. V lost 2 bases and J lost 8, with 9 bases in between. The CDR3 sequence is CASSLKQEGYTF. CDR3 DNA: TGTGCCAGCAGCTTAAAACAGGAGGGCTACACCTTC.

This clone was recorded only once. This chain uses TRBV5-6 with TRBJ2-7; tentative D call: TRBD1 (5 bases). CDR1 is SGHDT, CDR2 YYEEEE, per germline. Deletions cut 4 bases from V and 0 bases from J, with 14 bases between. The CDR3 spans 15 residues. In DNA, the CDR3 is TGTGCCAGCAGCCATCCAGGGTTCAGCTCCTACGAGCAGTACTTC. It is translated as CASSHPGFSSYEQYF.

This chain links TRBV5-4 with TRBJ2-7, with 9 bases fitting TRBD2. With V trimmed by 5 bases and J by 0 bases, 3 bases remained unmatched. CDR1 is SGHNT and CDR2 is YYREEE in the germline V gene (reference sequence). The CDR3 spans 14 residues. CDR3: CASREREVSYEQYF. CDR3 DNA sequence: TGTGCCAGCAGAGAGCGGGAGGTCTCCTACGAGCAGTACTTC.

V is TRBV5-6 and J is TRBJ2-5, with TRBD1 identical over 7 bases. Germline values: CDR1 SGHDT, CDR2 YYEEEE. The V gene end was trimmed by 4 bases and the J gene end by 3 bases; junction bases not matched to a gene: 3. CDR3 length: 13 residues. DNA for the CDR3: TGTGCCAGCAGCCTGGGGACAGAAGAGACCCAGTACTTC. This sequence encodes CASSLGTEETQYF.

This clone was seen more than once but under ten times. The chain is built from TRBV27 and TRBJ2-2; TRBD2 aligns across 13 bases. The germline V gene encodes CDR1 MNHEY and CDR2 SMNVEV (reference sequence). V dropped 5 bases and J dropped 9; count of bases not matched to a gene: 9. The CDR3 runs to 16 residues. The CDR3 bases are TGTGCCAGCAGTCTCTCGTGGACTAGCGGGAGCAGGGAGCTGTTTTTT. It is translated as CASSLSWTSGSRELFF.

The DNA for the CDR3 is TGCAGTGCTAGTGGACATTACAATGAGCAGTTCTTC. Its translation: CSASGHYNEQFF. V is TRBV20-1 and J is TRBJ2-1; the D gene is possibly TRBD1 (5 bases). The CDR3 has 12 residues. CDR1 is DFQATT and CDR2 is SNEGSKA in the germline V gene (reference sequence). V lost 3 bases to trimming and J lost 4 bases, with 7 bases between them.

This sequence joins TRBV4-1 and TRBJ1-2, with D possibly matching TRBD1 (5 bases). Germline assignment: CDR1 MGHRA and CDR2 YSYEKL. The CDR3 covers 15 residues. V was shortened by 0 bases and J by 6 bases, with 14 bases between the two germline ends. As DNA, the CDR3 is TGCGCCAGCAGCCAAGAGGCGACCAGGGTCCATGGCTACACCTTC. Translation gives CASSQEATRVHGYTF.

CDR3: CSASDRDRVSYGYTF. The CDR3 coding sequence is TGCAGTGCTAGTGACCGGGACAGGGTGAGCTATGGCTACACCTTC. The V and J genes are TRBV20-1 and TRBJ1-2; 9 bases line up with TRBD1. V lost 3 bases and J lost 4; bases outside the gene matches: 9. The CDR3 extends over 15 amino acids. Germline assignment: CDR1 DFQATT and CDR2 SNEGSKA (reference sequence).

The chain employs TRBV20-1 and TRBJ2-5; D call uncertain. The CDR3 spans 12 residues. V gave up 3 bases and J gave up 5 bases, with 10 bases separating them. Germline V gene lookup returns CDR1 DFQATT and CDR2 SNEGSKA (reference sequence). The CDR3 spells CSASGVVETQYF. The CDR3 DNA sequence: TGCAGTGCTAGTGGAGTGGTGGAGACCCAGTACTTC.

The rearrangement joins TRBV27 to TRBJ1-1; D may be TRBD1 (5 bases). The CDR3 spans 13 residues. Germline V gene data show CDR1 as MNHEY and CDR2 as SMNVEV (reference sequence). V lost 5 bases, J lost 8 bases, and 15 bases lay in between. The CDR3, as DNA: TGTGCCAGCAGTACCGGACGGGGGAGAGAAGCTTTCTTT. Residues: CASSTGRGREAFF.

The sample holds a few counts of this clone. This chain joins TRBV2 and TRBJ2-4; 12 nucleotides line up with TRBD1. V lost 8 bases to trimming and J lost 9 bases; unmatched junction nucleotides: 11. This CDR3 is 15 amino acids long. Germline V gene data show CDR1 as SNHLY and CDR2 as FYNNEI. This CDR3 reads CASSEVGQGAGIQYF. DNA for the CDR3: TGTGCCAGCTCCGAGGTGGGACAGGGGGCTGGCATTCAGTACTTC.

The CDR3 loop is CASSGQGIDTQYF. Written as DNA, the CDR3 is TGTGCCAGTAGCGGACAGGGAATAGATACGCAGTATTTT. J is TRBJ2-3 and V is TRBV19; 8 nucleotides agree with TRBD1. Trimming cost V 6 bases and J 5 bases; bases outside gene matches: 4. The CDR3 is 13 amino acids. Germline lookup yields CDR1 LNHDA and CDR2 SQIVND (reference sequence). Supplemented by reference TRBV19 and TRBJ2-3, the full variable domain reads DGGITQSPKYLFRKEGQNVTLSCEQNLNHDAMYWYRQDPGQGLRLIYYSQIVNDFQKGDIAEGYSVSREKKESFPLTVTSAQKNPTAFYLCASSGQGIDTQYFGPGTRLTVL.

This chain joins TRBV5-1 and TRBJ2-1; 8 bases agree with TRBD2. Germline-derived CDR1 and CDR2 are SGHRS and YFSETQ. The CDR3 is 18 residues long. V trimming: 4 bases; J trimming: 6 bases; junction bases outside the gene matches: 18. Here the CDR3 reads CASSVLLLSTGGPNEQFF. The CDR3, as DNA: TGCGCCAGCAGCGTACTACTACTCTCGACGGGAGGGCCCAATGAGCAGTTCTTC.

The rearrangement links TRBV11-2 to TRBJ2-3, with 9 bases lining up with TRBD2. The V gene end was trimmed by 8 bases and the J gene end by 2 bases; junction bases not matched to a gene: 8. CDR1 SGHAT and CDR2 FQNNGV come from the germline V gene. The CDR3 is 15 residues long. The CDR3 DNA is TGTGCCAGCTCCCCCCGACTAGCGGTCACAGATACGCAGTATTTT. Translation gives CASSPRLAVTDTQYF.

The CDR3 DNA is TGTGCCAGCAGCTTAAGACTAGCGGGAGTAATGTGGGAGCAGTTCTTC. Its translation: CASSLRLAGVMWEQFF. The chain has TRBV7-6 and TRBJ2-1; 12 bases fit TRBD2. J lost 10 bases, V lost 2 bases, and 9 bases had no gene match. CDR1 is SGHVS, CDR2 FNYEAQ, per germline. The CDR3 consists of 16 residues. The full variable domain, rest sourced from reference TRBV7-6 and TRBJ2-1, is GAGVSQSPRYKVTKRGQDVALRCDPISGHVSLYWYRQALGQGPEFLTYFNYEAQQDKSGLPNDRFSAERPEGSISTLTIQRTEQRDSAMYRCASSLRLAGVMWEQFFGPGTRLTVL.